Listed below are T cell receptor beta chains from one sample, sequenced in a study of blood T cell repertoires in COVID-19. Here immunoSEQ multiplex PCR was the method, and the copy in TCRdb shows in-frame clones only, minus some. This table has roughly 290,000 clones, around 86% appearing once. The material sequenced was peripheral blood. The receptor source for this set is a woman under 40 who had recovered from COVID-19. The CDR3 runs from the conserved cysteine through the conserved F or W. A D gene is named only where the DNA matches it firmly. Only part of the rows carry a size: once, few, many, or a class if the clone is expanded.

abundance	v_gene	d_gene	j_gene	CDR3nt	CDR3aa
.	TRBV5-4	TRBD1	TRBJ2-7	TGTGCCAGCAGCTCCGGACAGGGCGTGCAGTACTTC	CASSSGQGVQYF
.	TRBV4-1	.	TRBJ2-4	TGCGCCAGCAGCCCAAACGCTGCCTCCCAGGGGACCCATTCCATTCAGTACTTC	CASSPNAASQGTHSIQYF
.	TRBV28	TRBD1	TRBJ1-2	TGTGCCAGCAGGGTCCGGACAGGGCTTGGCTACACCTTC	CASRVRTGLGYTF
.	TRBV18	.	TRBJ1-1	TGTGCCAGCTCGCCAAACAGGGAATCAACTTTCTTT	CASSPNRESTFF
.	TRBV5-4	.	TRBJ2-5	TGTGCCAGCAGCTTGGCTTACAGGGAAGATCAAGAGACCCAGTACTTC	CASSLAYREDQETQYF
.	TRBV4-1	.	TRBJ2-2	TGCGCCAGCAGCCAAGAACACCGTGACACCGGGGAGCTGTTTTTT	CASSQEHRDTGELFF
few	TRBV6-5	.	TRBJ1-5	TGTGCCAGCAGTTCAGGGAAGGGCAATCAGCCCCAGCATTTT	CASSSGKGNQPQHF
.	TRBV7-2	.	TRBJ2-7	TGTGCCAGCAGCTTAGAAGACGGGACCTACGAGCAGTACTTC	CASSLEDGTYEQYF
.	TRBV19	TRBD2	TRBJ2-7	TGTGCCAGTAGTAGACCCGGACTAGCGGGTACCGAGCAGTACTTC	CASSRPGLAGTEQYF
.	TRBV7-9	TRBD1	TRBJ1-6	TGTGCCAGCTCTCCCGGGACAGGGACTTCACCCCTCCACTTT	CASSPGTGTSPLHF
.	TRBV11-2	TRBD1	TRBJ2-5	TGTGCCAGCAGCCAAAATCCGACAGGGACAACCCAGTACTTC	CASSQNPTGTTQYF
.	TRBV4-1	.	TRBJ2-7	TGCGCCAGCAGCCAAGTGGACAGTACGTACGAGCAGTACTTC	CASSQVDSTYEQYF
once	TRBV19	TRBD1	TRBJ1-5	TGTGCCAGTAGTAGTCAGGGGGCCCGCAATCAGCCCCAGCATTTT	CASSSQGARNQPQHF
once	TRBV19	.	TRBJ2-2	TGTGCCAGTAGTATCCAGCGGAACACCGGGGAGCTGTTTTTT	CASSIQRNTGELFF
.	TRBV14	.	TRBJ2-1	TGTGCCAGCAGCCGGGTAGCGGCCTCCTACAATGAGCAGTTCTTC	CASSRVAASYNEQFF
.	TRBV19	.	TRBJ1-1	TGTGCCAGTCGTGGGGGGGTCACTGAAGCTTTCTTT	CASRGGVTEAFF
once	TRBV18	TRBD1	TRBJ2-7	TGTGCCAGCACGGGACAGGTTGCGGACGAGCAGTACTTC	CASTGQVADEQYF
.	TRBV5-4	TRBD2	TRBJ2-3	TGTGCCAGCAGCTTTGAGCGGGGAACAGATACGCAGTATTTT	CASSFERGTDTQYF
.	TRBV19	TRBD1	TRBJ2-1	TGTGCCAGTAGTGCAGACAGGGCTGATGAGCAGTTCTTC	CASSADRADEQFF
once	TRBV6-5	.	TRBJ1-2	TGTGCCAGCAGACCACCGGGGGTTGTCTACACCTTC	CASRPPGVVYTF
once	TRBV28	.	TRBJ2-3	TGTGCCAGCAGTTCCAGAATCACAGATACGCAGTATTTT	CASSSRITDTQYF
.	TRBV12-3/TRBV12-4	.	TRBJ1-2	TGTGCCAGCAGTTCTGGACTTTCCTATGGCTACACCTTC	CASSSGLSYGYTF
.	TRBV28	.	TRBJ2-2	TGTGCCAGCAGCTATCAGGGGTCGGGGGAGCTGTTTTTT	CASSYQGSGELFF
.	TRBV27	TRBD1	TRBJ1-2	TGTGCCAGCACCAATCAGGGGGCTTCCCTTGGCTACACCTTC	CASTNQGASLGYTF
.	TRBV5-3	.	TRBJ1-2	TGTGCCAGAAGCCCGACGGGGTACGCCTTC	CARSPTGYAF
.	TRBV6-2/TRBV6-3	.	TRBJ1-1	TGTGCCAGCAGTTATACAGGGAACACTGAAGCTTTCTTT	CASSYTGNTEAFF
.	TRBV28	.	TRBJ1-5	TGTGCCAGCAGATTACTACAGGGTACGTATAGCAATCAGCCCCAGCATTTT	CASRLLQGTYSNQPQHF
.	TRBV10-1	TRBD1	TRBJ1-1	TGCGCCAGCAGTGAGTCTGAGGGGGCCCCGAAGGTCACTGAAGCTTTCTTT	CASSESEGAPKVTEAFF
.	TRBV6-5	.	TRBJ2-7	TGTGCCAGCCGCAGAGAGGGACTCGTCTCCTACGAGCAGTACTTC	CASRREGLVSYEQYF
.	TRBV27	TRBD2	TRBJ2-2	TGTGCCAGCGCTTTTAGCGGGAGCGGGGAGCTGTTTTTT	CASAFSGSGELFF
.	TRBV19	TRBD2	TRBJ2-4	TGTGCCAGTAGTATGGGGACTAGCGGACCCAAAAACATTCAGTACTTC	CASSMGTSGPKNIQYF
.	TRBV4-3	TRBD2	TRBJ2-1	TGCGCCAGCAGCCAAGATGCGGCTAGCGGGAGTGATGAGCAGTTCTTC	CASSQDAASGSDEQFF
.	TRBV11-2	.	TRBJ2-5	TGTGCCAGCAGCTTAGAGGGTCGGGTGACGGGAAGCCAAGAGACCCAGTACTTC	CASSLEGRVTGSQETQYF
.	TRBV2	TRBD1	TRBJ2-3	TGTGCCAGCGGTGAGGGACAGACTCTAAGCACAGATACGCAGTATTTT	CASGEGQTLSTDTQYF
.	TRBV29-1	TRBD1	TRBJ2-7	TGCAGCGTGAGGGACAGGGGACCCTACGAGCAGTACTTC	CSVRDRGPYEQYF
.	TRBV1	.	TRBJ1-6	TGCACCAGCAATACAGGGAATTCACCCCTCCACTTT	CTSNTGNSPLHF
.	TRBV19	.	TRBJ2-3	TGTGCCAGTAGTATAGGATGGAGGGGGCCAGATACGCAGTATTTT	CASSIGWRGPDTQYF
once	TRBV7-9	.	TRBJ1-1	TGTGCCAGCAGCTTAGACACCCCTGAAGCTTTCTTT	CASSLDTPEAFF
once	TRBV9	.	TRBJ2-3	TGTGCCAGCACCCTCGGCCTAGCTGGAGATACGCAGTATTTT	CASTLGLAGDTQYF
.	TRBV30	TRBD1	TRBJ1-2	TGTGCCTGGAGTGTACTTGAGGGGGCGGCCTATGGCTACACCTTC	CAWSVLEGAAYGYTF
.	TRBV5-1	.	TRBJ2-7	TGCGCCAGCAGCTCCCTACAGGCCTACGAGCAGTACTTC	CASSSLQAYEQYF
.	TRBV19	TRBD2	TRBJ2-1	TGTGCCAGTAGTATTAGCGGGGGGGACTACAATGAGCAGTTCTTC	CASSISGGDYNEQFF
.	TRBV7-2	TRBD2	TRBJ2-3	TGTGCCAGCACCTTTGGAGCGGGAAGTCGCGATACGCAGTATTTT	CASTFGAGSRDTQYF
.	TRBV5-1	.	TRBJ1-2	TGCGCCAGCAGCTTGGGACAGTCTAACTATGGCTACACCTTC	CASSLGQSNYGYTF